One sample yielded the 4 T cell receptor beta chains listed below, sequenced in a study of cytomegalovirus exposure and HLA in healthy donors. Vbeta (60) and Jbeta (13) primers were used in the PCR. Libraries were prepared by immunoSEQ multiplex PCR; TCRdb keeps only in-frame clonotypes and omits some of them. The sample consists of about 190,000 clones, 65% to 85% of them appearing once. The sequenced sample was PBMCs. The receptors stem from a man between 18 and 29 years old in good health and CMV-seronegative.

V is TRBV4-3 and J is TRBJ2-1; perhaps TRBD2 as D (6 bases). CDR1 is LGHNA, CDR2 YSLEER, per germline. Trimming removed 4 bases at V and 6 bases at J, with 22 bases between. This CDR3 has 17 residues. The CDR3 loop reads CASSRVTGGGTLNEQFF. The CDR3 DNA reads as TGCGCCAGCAGCCGGGTGACGGGCGGCGGGACTCTCAATGAGCAGTTCTTC.

This chain connects TRBV5-5 to TRBJ2-1; 8 nucleotides match TRBD2. With V trimmed by 4 bases and J by 6 bases, 9 bases remained unmatched. This CDR3 comprises 15 residues. Germline V gene sequence: CDR1 SGHKS, CDR2 YYEKEE (reference sequence). CDR3 region: CASSPPGGEANEQFF. The CDR3 nucleotides read TGTGCCAGCAGCCCACCCGGGGGGGAGGCCAATGAGCAGTTCTTC.

The genes are TRBV7-2 and TRBJ2-5; D is possibly TRBD1 (6 bases). The CDR3 contains 14 residues. V was cut by 5 bases and J by 5 bases, with 15 bases left in between. The germline V gene encodes CDR1 SGHTA and CDR2 FQGNSA. The CDR3 sequence: CASSLNYRGETQYF. CDR3 in DNA: TGTGCCAGCAGCCTAAATTATAGGGGGGAGACCCAGTACTTC.

V and J are TRBV5-1 and TRBJ2-5; D is unresolved. The germline V and J ends were trimmed by 6 bases and 5 bases, with 8 bases remaining between them. Germline V gene data show CDR1 as SGHRS and CDR2 as YFSETQ. CDR3 length: 11 residues. CDR3 protein: CASKFGETQYF. In nucleotides, the CDR3 is TGCGCCAGCAAGTTCGGGGAGACCCAGTACTTC. Supplemented by reference TRBV5-1 and TRBJ2-5, the full variable domain reads KAGVTQTPRYLIKTRGQQVTLSCSPISGHRSVSWYQQTPGQGLQFLFEYFSETQRNKGNFPGRFSGRQFSNSRSEMNVSTLELGDSALYLCASKFGETQYFGPGTRLLVL.